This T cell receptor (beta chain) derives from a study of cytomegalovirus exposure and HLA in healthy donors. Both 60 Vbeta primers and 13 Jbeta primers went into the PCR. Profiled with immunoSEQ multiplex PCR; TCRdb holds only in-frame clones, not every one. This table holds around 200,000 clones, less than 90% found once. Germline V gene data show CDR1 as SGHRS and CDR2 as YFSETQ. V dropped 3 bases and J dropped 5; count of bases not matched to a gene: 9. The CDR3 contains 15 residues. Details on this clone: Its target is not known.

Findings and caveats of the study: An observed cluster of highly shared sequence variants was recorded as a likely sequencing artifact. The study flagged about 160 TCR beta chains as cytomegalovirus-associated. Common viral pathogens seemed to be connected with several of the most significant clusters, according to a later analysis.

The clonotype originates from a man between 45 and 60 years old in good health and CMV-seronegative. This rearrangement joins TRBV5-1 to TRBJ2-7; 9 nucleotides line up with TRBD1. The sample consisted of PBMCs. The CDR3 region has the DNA TGCGCCAGCAGCTCGACCGGGACAGGGAGGGACGAGCAGTACTTC. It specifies CASSSTGTGRDEQYF.